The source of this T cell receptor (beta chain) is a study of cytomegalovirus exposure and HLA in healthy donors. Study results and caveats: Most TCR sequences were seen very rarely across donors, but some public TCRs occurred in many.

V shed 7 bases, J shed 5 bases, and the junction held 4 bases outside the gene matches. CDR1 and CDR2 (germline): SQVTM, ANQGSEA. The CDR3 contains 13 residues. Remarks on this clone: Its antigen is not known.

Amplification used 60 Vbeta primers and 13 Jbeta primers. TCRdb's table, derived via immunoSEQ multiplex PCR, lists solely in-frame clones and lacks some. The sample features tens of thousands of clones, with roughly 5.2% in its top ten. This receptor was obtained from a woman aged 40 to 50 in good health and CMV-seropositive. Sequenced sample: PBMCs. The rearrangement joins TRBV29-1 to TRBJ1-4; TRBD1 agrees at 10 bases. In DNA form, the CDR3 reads TGCAGCGGGCGGACAGGGGGGAATGAAAAACTGTTTTTT. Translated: CSGRTGGNEKLFF.